These 20 T cell receptor beta chains were all obtained from the same sample, sequenced in a study of T cells in tuberculosis. This table comes from immunoSEQ multiplex PCR, and its TCRdb copy is limited to in-frame clones, with some not included. This sample has 30,000 to 35,000 clones, with less than 95% found just once. The sequenced material came from PBMCs. These receptors were collected from a donor under 30 with latent tuberculosis or without tuberculosis infection. Some clones in this sample may be carry-over from other donors' samples.

J is TRBJ1-6 and V is TRBV9; possible D gene TRBD1, 5 bases. V was cut by 0 bases and J by 10 bases, with 14 bases left in between. The CDR3 loop spans 15 amino acids. Germline V CDR1 and CDR2: SGDLS, YYNGEE. CDR3 region: CASSVAGGTRSPLHF. CDR3 sequence (DNA): TGTGCCAGCAGCGTAGCGGGGGGAACACGGTCACCCCTCCACTTT.

The chain is built from TRBV5-6 and TRBJ1-2; D perhaps matches TRBD1 (5 bases). CDR3 length equals 14 residues. Germline CDR1 SGHDT, CDR2 YYEEEE. Between the trimmed V and J ends, which lost 1 base and 5 bases, there was a span of 12 bases. In DNA form, the CDR3 reads TGTGCCAGCAGCTTGTTTACAGGCAAATATGGCTACACCTTC. This encodes CASSLFTGKYGYTF.

The chain employs TRBV19 and TRBJ1-5; D gene ambiguous. Per the germline V gene, CDR1 is LNHDA and CDR2 is SQIVND (reference sequence). The CDR3 covers 15 residues. The germline V and J ends were trimmed by 8 bases and 1 base, with 15 bases remaining between them. For the CDR3, the DNA is TGTGCCAGTCACGCGGGGAGCACGAGCAATCAGCCCCAGCATTTT. It encodes CASHAGSTSNQPQHF.

J is TRBJ2-3 and V is TRBV10-3; 10 bases are shared with TRBD2. There are 16 residues in the CDR3. The germline gives CDR1 ENHRY, CDR2 SYGVKD. V was pared by 10 bases and J by 0 bases, with 10 bases of the junction left unmatched. The CDR3 DNA reads TGTGCCACTCTTAGCGGGGGGTTCCTCAGCACAGATACGCAGTATTTT. Amino acid sequence: CATLSGGFLSTDTQYF.

The chain employs TRBV15 and TRBJ1-2; D remains ambiguous. V was trimmed by 0 bases and J by 7 bases, leaving 18 bases between them. Per germline, CDR1 LNHNV and CDR2 YYDKDF (reference sequence). This CDR3 region has 16 residues. The CDR3: CATSRDLDPWESGYTF. The DNA for the CDR3 is TGTGCCACCAGCAGAGATCTGGACCCCTGGGAGTCTGGCTACACCTTC.

This clone turned up a few times. The chain couples TRBV30 to TRBJ1-5; 7 bases agree with TRBD1. V lost 0 bases and J lost 9; bases outside the gene matches: 8. This CDR3 is built from 14 residues. Germline CDR1 is GTSNPN and CDR2 is SVGIG (reference sequence). CDR3 residues: CAWSVLGGRGPQHF. The CDR3 DNA sequence: TGTGCCTGGAGTGTACTAGGGGGCCGGGGGCCCCAGCATTTT.

The chain combines TRBV4-1 with TRBJ2-3; the match to TRBD2 covers 7 bases. The junction had 4 bases not matched to a gene; V was cut back by 1 base and J by 6 bases. The CDR3 is made up of 14 amino acids. CDR1 is MGHRA and CDR2 is YSYEKL in the germline V gene. The CDR3, as DNA: TGCGCCAGCAGCCAAGTAGCGGGTTCGGATACGCAGTATTTT. Translating it yields CASSQVAGSDTQYF.

Here the CDR3 reads CASSRARGSYEQYF. In DNA, the CDR3 is TGTGCCAGCAGTAGGGCCCGCGGGAGTTACGAGCAGTACTTC. V usage is TRBV6-6 and J usage is TRBJ2-7; 7 positions agree with TRBD2. Looked up from germline, CDR1 is MNHNY and CDR2 is SVGAGI (reference sequence). CDR3 size: 14 residues. V shed 5 bases and J 4 bases; nucleotides not matched to a gene: 8.

V usage is TRBV4-1 and J usage is TRBJ1-4, with no clear D. CDR1 MGHRA and CDR2 YSYEKL come from the germline V gene. V was shortened by 0 bases and J by 8 bases, with 13 bases between the two germline ends. This CDR3 comprises 15 residues. The CDR3, as DNA: TGCGCCAGCAGCCAAGATTGGGGAGGTCGCGAAAAACTGTTTTTT. Protein: CASSQDWGGREKLFF.

V usage is TRBV6-6 and J usage is TRBJ1-2; D is ambiguous. CDR1 is MNHNY, CDR2 SVGAGI, per germline (reference sequence). V was shortened by 2 bases and J by 6 bases, with 13 bases between the two germline ends. This CDR3 comprises 14 residues. The CDR3 loop is CASSYPGDQDGYTF. The DNA for the CDR3 is TGTGCCAGCAGTTACCCCGGGGATCAAGATGGCTACACCTTC.

The rearrangement links TRBV2 to TRBJ1-4, with 9 bases fitting TRBD1. The J segment lost 8 bases and the V segment lost 6 bases, leaving 7 bases of the junction unmatched. CDR3 length: 14 amino acids. Germline V gene data show CDR1 as SNHLY and CDR2 as FYNNEI. CDR3 DNA sequence: TGTGCCAGCAGAGGGACAGGGTGGGGAGAAAAACTGTTTTTT. It yields the protein CASRGTGWGEKLFF.

The CDR3 loop reads CASSLGQRPEAFF. The DNA for the CDR3 is TGCGCCAGCAGCTTAGGACAGAGACCTGAAGCTTTCTTT. The chain recombines TRBV5-1 with TRBJ1-1, with D perhaps matching TRBD1 (6 bases). Trimming removed 2 bases at V and 6 bases at J, with 11 bases between. Per germline, CDR1 SGHRS and CDR2 YFSETQ. This CDR3 contains 13 residues.

This clone occurred a few times. The chain couples TRBV28 to TRBJ1-2, with D possibly matching TRBD1 (5 bases). The CDR3 loop spans 14 amino acids. Trimming left V 2 bases short and J 0 bases short, with 7 bases between. Germline CDR1 is MDHEN and CDR2 is SYDVKM. CDR3 coding DNA: TGTGCCAGCAGTTTACAGGGCCCTAACTATGGCTACACCTTC. This codes for CASSLQGPNYGYTF.

CDR3 sequence reads: CASKSTGVASLSTGELFF. The CDR3 coding sequence is TGCGCCAGCAAATCCACAGGAGTAGCCTCCCTTAGCACCGGGGAGCTGTTTTTT. The chain recombines TRBV5-1 with TRBJ2-2; tentative D call: TRBD1 (5 bases). In germline, CDR1 is SGHRS, CDR2 YFSETQ. V was clipped by 6 bases and J by 4 bases, with 25 bases between them. The CDR3 is 18 residues long. Together with reference TRBV5-1 and TRBJ2-2, the CDR3 gives the full variable domain: KAGVTQTPRYLIKTRGQQVTLSCSPISGHRSVSWYQQTPGQGLQFLFEYFSETQRNKGNFPGRFSGRQFSNSRSEMNVSTLELGDSALYLCASKSTGVASLSTGELFFGEGSRLTVL.

The rearrangement joins TRBV4-1 to TRBJ1-1; 8 bases map to TRBD1. After removal of 4 bases from V and 0 bases from J, the junction contained 7 bases not matched to a gene. In germline, CDR1 is MGHRA, CDR2 YSYEKL. The CDR3 totals 16 residues. The CDR3 protein is CASSRAYRGMNTEAFF. The CDR3 region has the DNA TGCGCCAGCAGCCGCGCATACAGGGGGATGAACACTGAAGCTTTCTTT.

The chain has TRBV2 and TRBJ1-4, with 10 nucleotides matching TRBD1. After removal of 8 bases from V and 14 bases from J, the junction contained 8 bases not matched to a gene. The CDR3 totals 12 residues. CDR1 SNHLY and CDR2 FYNNEI come from the germline V gene. CDR3 bases: TGTGCCAGCCGGGACAGGGGTCCAGGGCTGTTTTTT. Its translation is CASRDRGPGLFF. The full variable domain, completed using reference TRBV2 and TRBJ1-4, is EPEVTQTPSHQVTQMGQEVILRCVPISNHLYFYWYRQILGQKVEFLVSFYNNEISEKSEIFDDQFSVERPDGSNFTLKIRSTKLEDSAMYFCASRDRGPGLFFGSGTQLSVL.

The V and J genes are TRBV28 and TRBJ2-5, with D maybe TRBD2 (6 bases). V was shortened by 5 bases and J by 6 bases, with 16 bases between the two germline ends. Germline V CDR1 and CDR2: MDHEN, SYDVKM. This CDR3 is 14 amino acids long. CDR3 amino acids: CASSRLPGVKTQYF. In DNA form, the CDR3 reads TGTGCCAGCAGTCGCCTTCCGGGGGTGAAGACCCAGTACTTC. The entire variable domain, with the rest obtained from reference TRBV28 and TRBJ2-5, is as follows: DVKVTQSSRYLVKRTGEKVFLECVQDMDHENMFWYRQDPGLGLRLIYFSYDVKMKEKGDIPEGYSVSREKKERFSLILESASTNQTSMYLCASSRLPGVKTQYFGPGTRLLVL.

The V and J genes are TRBV30 and TRBJ1-1, with D tentatively TRBD1 (5 bases). The germline CDR1 and CDR2 sequences are GTSNPN and SVGIG (reference sequence). V gave up 6 bases and J gave up 3 bases, with 20 bases separating them. The CDR3 runs 15 residues. DNA for the CDR3: TGTGCCTGCACAAAGTGGGAGGGGTGGTACACTGAAGCTTTCTTT. This encodes CACTKWEGWYTEAFF.

V usage is TRBV5-1 and J usage is TRBJ1-3, with D possibly TRBD1 on 6 matching bases. With 2 bases removed from V and 0 bases from J, the gap between germline ends came to 9 bases. The CDR3 consists of 15 residues. From germline, CDR1 is SGHRS and CDR2 YFSETQ. The CDR3 sequence: CASSLQGYSGNTIYF. In DNA form, the CDR3 reads TGCGCCAGCAGCTTACAGGGCTACTCTGGAAACACCATATATTTT.

This clone was counted once. This rearrangement joins TRBV28 to TRBJ1-1; TRBD1 is a possible D gene (5 bases). CDR3 length: 15 amino acids. The ends were cut back, 4 bases at V and 0 bases at J, with 12 bases in the middle. Per the germline V gene, CDR1 is MDHEN and CDR2 is SYDVKM. This CDR3 is CASSSTTGVNTEAFF. The CDR3 nucleotides are TGTGCCAGCAGTTCCACGACGGGGGTGAACACTGAAGCTTTCTTT.